This paragraph reports one TCR beta chain. Its cognate antigen is unknown. V shed 1 base and J 6 bases; nucleotides not matched to a gene: 11. Germline values: CDR1 MGHRA, CDR2 YSYEKL. This CDR3 is 16 amino acids long. The sample originates from a study of T cell responses to AZD1222 COVID-19 vaccine. The data were produced by immunoSEQ multiplex PCR, yet TCRdb's version contains in-frame clones alone and is incomplete. Among under 150,000 clones listed, about 87% were seen once. Combined were second doses at about 4 or about 12 weeks. Whole-study findings and limits: Mapped onto spike, vaccine-associated CD4 TCRs spanned it and were dominant at 160-218 and 743-854. Epitopes outside B.1.351 and B.1.1.7 mutated regions reportedly drew nearly half of spike TCRs.

The input for sequencing was peripheral blood, taken 28 days after the second AZD1222 dose. This sequence joins TRBV4-1 and TRBJ1-2, with 7 bases lining up with TRBD1. The sequence was obtained from an adult who received the AZD1222 COVID-19 vaccine. The CDR3 protein is CASSQVPLTGVDGYTF. The CDR3 coding sequence is TGCGCCAGCAGCCAAGTTCCCCTCACAGGGGTGGATGGCTACACCTTC.